The rows below give T cell receptor beta chains drawn from one sample of a study of blood T cell repertoires in COVID-19. Libraries were prepared by immunoSEQ multiplex PCR; TCRdb keeps only in-frame clonotypes and omits some of them. The sample holds 20,000 or so clones, about 90% seen once. The specimen was peripheral blood. The origin of the receptors is a human donor in a cohort sampled during active COVID-19. CDR3s include the opening cysteine and the closing phenylalanine or tryptophan.

V: TRBV10-2; J: TRBJ1-1; CDR3: CASSPAGVRTEAFF
V: TRBV5-1; J: TRBJ1-4; CDR3: CASSPKGYGEKLFF
V: TRBV15; J: TRBJ2-1; CDR3: CATSFERGAYNEQFF
V: TRBV5-4; J: TRBJ1-2; CDR3: CASSRSGGDSYGYTF
V: TRBV28; J: TRBJ2-1; CDR3: CASSFESGSSYNEQFF
V: TRBV5-4; J: TRBJ1-1; CDR3: CASSFEGRAFF
V: TRBV24-1; J: TRBJ2-7; CDR3: CATSDPGTGAYEQYF
V: TRBV7-9; J: TRBJ1-1; CDR3: CARLPLAGNTEAFF
V: TRBV7-9; J: TRBJ1-4; CDR3: CASSPRLGGVTNEKLFF
V: TRBV3-1/TRBV3-2; J: TRBJ2-3; CDR3: CASSQGSVTDTQYF
V: TRBV19; J: TRBJ2-7; CDR3: CASSNRGVNEQYF
V: TRBV5-1; J: TRBJ2-3; CDR3: CASSWTGTSGRATDTQYF
V: TRBV27; J: TRBJ1-1; CDR3: CASSFEGTYTEAFF
V: TRBV5-1; J: TRBJ1-2; CDR3: CASSVFGLGNGYTF
V: TRBV9; J: TRBJ2-2; CDR3: CASSAAGGLATGELFF
V: TRBV12-3/TRBV12-4; J: TRBJ2-5; CDR3: CASSWTGGETQYF
V: TRBV7-2; J: TRBJ2-3; CDR3: CASSLDGTGSTDTQYF
V: TRBV9; J: TRBJ1-5; CDR3: CASSVDGDQPQHF
V: TRBV19; J: TRBJ1-5; CDR3: CASSTGRRAPQHF
V: TRBV5-4; J: TRBJ2-5; CDR3: CASSPKQGLQETQYF
V: TRBV12-2; J: TRBJ2-6; CDR3: CASRLSGLAGVVGANVLTF
V: TRBV5-4; J: TRBJ2-1; CDR3: CASSLGQAGGQGREQFF
V: TRBV3-1/TRBV3-2; J: TRBJ1-5; CDR3: CASSPRGWDQPQHF
V: TRBV7-2; J: TRBJ1-5; CDR3: CASSIFPRGDNQPQHF
V: TRBV6-2/TRBV6-3; J: TRBJ1-1; CDR3: CASSYQGGEYTEAFF
V: TRBV3-1/TRBV3-2; J: TRBJ2-1; CDR3: CASSQNSGRSYNEQFF
V: TRBV5-4; J: TRBJ2-7; CDR3: CASSYGLAGYEQYF
V: TRBV30; J: TRBJ1-5; CDR3: CAWSGGRNQPQHF
V: TRBV7-6; J: TRBJ1-5; CDR3: CASSLGPRRRVGGNQPQHF
V: TRBV24-1; J: TRBJ2-6; CDR3: CATSDVLGQGTGVLTF
V: TRBV7-2; J: TRBJ2-5; CDR3: CASSLAGHQETQYF
V: TRBV6-6; J: TRBJ2-1; CDR3: CASSPIGQRIYNEQFF
V: TRBV18; J: TRBJ2-1; CDR3: CASSRTSGSYNEQFF
V: TRBV2; J: TRBJ2-5; CDR3: CASKKNRAGETQYF
V: TRBV7-2; J: TRBJ2-5; CDR3: CASSLVGEGSPTNQETQYF
V: TRBV11-2; J: TRBJ2-5; CDR3: CASSFTSGGVYQETQYF
V: TRBV9; J: TRBJ1-4; CDR3: CASSPQGAGEKLFF